This TCR beta chain was captured by sequencing in a study of blood T cell repertoires in COVID-19. In the study overall: Acute and convalescent COVID-19 samples came from the United States, Italy and Spain.

The CDR3 runs 18 residues. V shed 0 bases and J 0 bases; nucleotides not matched to a gene: 10. Per the germline V gene, CDR1 is LGHDT and CDR2 is YNNKEL (reference sequence). Only in-frame clones appear in the TCRdb table, and some are missing; sequencing was by immunoSEQ multiplex PCR. The sample carries some 40,000 clones, about four fifths recorded once. V usage is TRBV3-1 (or the pseudogene TRBV3-2) and J usage is TRBJ2-7; 8 bases map to TRBD2. Sequenced input: peripheral blood. The sequence was obtained from a man between 60 and 70 years old in a cohort sampled during active COVID-19. DNA of the CDR3: TGTGCCAGCAGCCAAGATCTCGGGCTAGCGGGTATCTCCTACGAGCAGTACTTC. This translates into CASSQDLGLAGISYEQYF.